This record covers a single T cell receptor (beta chain). These data originate in a study of OX40 agonist ivuxolimab in advanced cancers. Some clones are missing from TCRdb's copy, which holds only in-frame ones; the method was immunoSEQ multiplex PCR. The table lists approximately 98,000 clones, under 85% of them singletons. The V gene's germline CDR1 is SGHAT and CDR2 FQNNGV. The CDR3 spans 19 residues. Trimming removed 4 bases from V and 2 bases from J; junction bases left unmatched: 17. This TCR was sampled from an adult with an advanced solid tumor such as melanoma, head and neck, liver or kidney cancer. The chain couples TRBV11-2 to TRBJ2-7, with 10 bases identical to TRBD2. Here the sequenced sample was CD4+ or CD8+ T cells sorted from blood, taken in a trial of the OX40 agonist ivuxolimab. CDR3 residues: CASSSLWASGGQPTYEQYF. CDR3 DNA: TGTGCCAGCAGCTCGTTGTGGGCTAGCGGGGGTCAGCCAACCTACGAGCAGTACTTC.